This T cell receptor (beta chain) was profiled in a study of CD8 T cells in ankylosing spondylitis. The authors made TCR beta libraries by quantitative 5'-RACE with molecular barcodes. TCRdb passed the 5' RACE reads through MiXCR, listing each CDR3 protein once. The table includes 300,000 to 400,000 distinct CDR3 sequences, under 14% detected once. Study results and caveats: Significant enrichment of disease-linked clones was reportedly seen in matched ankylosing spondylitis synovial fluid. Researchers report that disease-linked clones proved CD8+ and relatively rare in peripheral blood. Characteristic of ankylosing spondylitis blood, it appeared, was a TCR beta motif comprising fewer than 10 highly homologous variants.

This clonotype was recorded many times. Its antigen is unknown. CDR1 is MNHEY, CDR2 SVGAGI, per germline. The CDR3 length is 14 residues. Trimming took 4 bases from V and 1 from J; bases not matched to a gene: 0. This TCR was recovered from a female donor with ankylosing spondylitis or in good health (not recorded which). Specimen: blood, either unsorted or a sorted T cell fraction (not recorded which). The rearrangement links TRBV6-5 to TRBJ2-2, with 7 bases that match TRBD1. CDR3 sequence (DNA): TGTGCCAGCAGTTGGACAGGGAACACCGGGGAGCTGTTTTTT. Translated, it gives CASSWTGNTGELFF.